One sample yielded the 31 T cell receptor beta chains listed below, sequenced in a study of cytomegalovirus exposure and HLA in healthy donors. Primers included in the PCR were 60 Vbeta and 13 Jbeta primers. Sequencing was performed with immunoSEQ multiplex PCR; in TCRdb, only in-frame clones are kept and a portion is missing. This table holds 190,000 or so clones, about 80% found once. The sequencing sample was made of PBMCs. Every receptor here comes from a boy younger than 18 in good health and CMV-seronegative.

V gene TRBV4-1 combines with J gene TRBJ1-1; no clear D gene. This CDR3 spans 15 amino acids. V shed 1 base and J shed 1 base, with 10 bases lying between them. Germline V gives CDR1 MGHRA, CDR2 YSYEKL. The CDR3 DNA reads as TGCGCCAGCAGCCAAGGAGCACGAGGGAACACTGAAGCTTTCTTT. It codes for CASSQGARGNTEAFF.

In its sample, this clone was seen a few times. This chain connects TRBV9 to TRBJ2-1; D uncertain. The V gene lost 0 bases and the J gene lost 0 bases, with 7 bases spanning the gap. This CDR3 comprises 15 residues. Germline lookup yields CDR1 SGDLS and CDR2 YYNGEE. The CDR3 region has the DNA TGTGCCAGCAGCGTAGATCTCAGCTCCTACAATGAGCAGTTCTTC. Its translation: CASSVDLSSYNEQFF.

The chain is built from TRBV21-1 and TRBJ2-7; TRBD1, the table's D call, was not compared with the DNA. TRBV21-1 is an annotated pseudogene. This CDR3 spans 18 amino acids. CDR3 sequence reads: CASSRGRRRRKSSHEQYF. The CDR3, as DNA: TGTGCCAGCAGCCGTGGCCGCAGGCGCAGAAAGTCCTCCCACGAGCAGTACTTC.

The chain is built from TRBV27 and TRBJ2-3; a possible D gene is TRBD1 (7 bases). Looked up from germline, CDR1 is MNHEY and CDR2 is SMNVEV (reference sequence). The CDR3 length is 15 residues. The V and J ends lost 4 bases and 4 bases respectively, with 15 bases between them. Here the CDR3 reads CASSSQGERADTQYF. CDR3 nucleotides: TGTGCCAGCAGTTCCCAGGGGGAGCGGGCAGATACGCAGTATTTT.

The genes are TRBV30 and TRBJ1-2; 8 bases line up with TRBD1. The CDR3 consists of 12 residues. V shed 2 bases and J 8 bases; nucleotides not matched to a gene: 4. CDR1 and CDR2 (germline): GTSNPN, SVGIG (reference sequence). CDR3: CAWSRTGRGYTF. The DNA of the CDR3 is TGTGCCTGGAGTCGGACAGGGAGAGGCTACACCTTC.

The CDR3 here is CATSRARGYNEQFF. The CDR3 DNA reads TGTGCCACCAGCAGAGCTCGCGGTTACAATGAGCAGTTCTTC. The chain combines TRBV15 with TRBJ2-1; D remains ambiguous. Germline CDR1 LNHNV, CDR2 YYDKDF (reference sequence). CDR3 length: 14 amino acids. The V gene lost 1 base and the J gene lost 4 bases, with 8 bases spanning the gap.

This clone appeared a few times. This chain links TRBV30 with TRBJ2-7; 9 bases are a match to TRBD2. This CDR3 region has 16 residues. Germline trimming cut 2 bases from V and 6 bases from J; bases unmatched to any gene: 14. Germline V lookup: CDR1 GTSNPN, CDR2 SVGIG (reference sequence). In nucleotides, the CDR3 is TGTGCCTGGAGTCGAGGGATAGCGGGAGCAGGGGGCGAGCAGTACTTC. Its translation: CAWSRGIAGAGGEQYF.

The V and J genes are TRBV6-5 and TRBJ2-7, with 9 positions matching TRBD1. CDR1 is MNHEY and CDR2 is SVGAGI in the germline V gene. The V gene end was trimmed by 0 bases and the J gene end by 2 bases; junction bases not matched to a gene: 5. CDR3 length equals 16 residues. This CDR3 is CASSYSRQGDTYEQYF. In DNA, the CDR3 is TGTGCCAGCAGTTACTCACGACAGGGGGATACCTACGAGCAGTACTTC.

The chain employs TRBV18 and TRBJ1-4; D is possibly TRBD1 (6 bases). Trimming took 8 bases from V and 0 from J, leaving 13 bases between them. Per germline, CDR1 KGHSH and CDR2 LQKENI. The CDR3 consists of 15 residues. In nucleotides, the CDR3 is TGTGCCAGCCTTCAGGGGAGCGCAACTAATGAAAAACTGTTTTTT. Translating gives CASLQGSATNEKLFF.

The CDR3 sequence: CASSVRLGVYGYTF. DNA for the CDR3: TGTGCCAGCAGTGTAAGGCTGGGAGTCTATGGCTACACCTTC. The rearrangement links TRBV2 to TRBJ1-2; D is undetermined. Trimming removed 4 bases at V and 4 bases at J, with 13 bases between. Germline V gene lookup returns CDR1 SNHLY and CDR2 FYNNEI. The CDR3 is made up of 14 amino acids. Looking up the rest from reference TRBV2 and TRBJ1-2 gives the full variable domain: EPEVTQTPSHQVTQMGQEVILRCVPISNHLYFYWYRQILGQKVEFLVSFYNNEISEKSEIFDDQFSVERPDGSNFTLKIRSTKLEDSAMYFCASSVRLGVYGYTFGSGTRLTVV.

J is TRBJ1-3 and V is TRBV7-2, with D possibly TRBD1 on 5 matching bases. CDR3 size: 14 residues. Between the trimmed V and J ends, which lost 5 bases and 0 bases, there was a span of 8 bases. Germline V CDR1 and CDR2: SGHTA, FQGNSA. CDR3 DNA sequence: TGTGCCAGCAGCCGGAGGGGCTCTGGAAACACCATATATTTT. Translated, it gives CASSRRGSGNTIYF.

The chain has TRBV5-1 and TRBJ2-2; 10 bases are shared with TRBD1. The germline V gene has CDR1 SGHRS and CDR2 YFSETQ. The V and J ends lost 5 bases and 7 bases, in that order; junction bases with no gene match: 8. CDR3 length: 15 residues. CDR3 nucleotide sequence: TGCGCCAGCAGGCCCATGACAGGGGGCGACGGGGAGCTGTTTTTT. Its translation is CASRPMTGGDGELFF.

This chain uses TRBV5-4 with TRBJ2-2; D gene uncertain. Germline loops: CDR1 SGHNT, CDR2 YYREEE (reference sequence). This CDR3 comprises 13 residues. Deletions cut 3 bases from V and 1 base from J, with 4 bases between. The CDR3 loop reads CASSSRNTGELFF. CDR3 in DNA: TGTGCCAGCAGCTCGAGGAACACCGGGGAGCTGTTTTTT.

The rearrangement links TRBV7-9 to TRBJ2-7, with D uncertain. The germline gives CDR1 SEHNR, CDR2 FQNEAQ (reference sequence). The CDR3 totals 15 residues. V lost 1 base and J 0 bases, leaving 10 bases between the germline ends. The CDR3 DNA is TGTGCCAGCAGCTTAGTAACCTACCGCTCCTACGAGCAGTACTTC. It translates to CASSLVTYRSYEQYF.

V gene TRBV5-4 combines with J gene TRBJ2-5; D is unresolved. Germline V gene data show CDR1 as SGHNT and CDR2 as YYREEE (reference sequence). V was pared by 4 bases and J by 4 bases, with 17 bases between. The CDR3 totals 15 residues. CDR3 in DNA: TGTGCCAGCAGCCGTCATCCACAGAATGTAGAGACCCAGTACTTC. Protein product: CASSRHPQNVETQYF.

The chain couples TRBV5-4 to TRBJ2-5, with D perhaps matching TRBD1 (5 bases). The germline V gene encodes CDR1 SGHNT and CDR2 YYREEE (reference sequence). The CDR3 is 12 amino acids. V shed 5 bases and J shed 13 bases, with 18 bases lying between them. CDR3 nucleotide sequence: TGTGCCAGCAGTTCAGGGCCACTACCTCTGTACTTC. It codes for CASSSGPLPLYF.

This clone was seen only a few times. Other DNA sequences of this sample code for an identical CDR3. This chain links TRBV9 with TRBJ2-7, with 8 bases matching TRBD1. From germline, CDR1 is SGDLS and CDR2 YYNGEE. The CDR3 covers 14 residues. Losses at the gene ends were 0 bases for V and 6 bases for J; bases not matched to a gene: 5. Here the CDR3 DNA reads TGTGCCAGCAGCGTAGGGCAGGGGGCGTCCGAGCAGTACTTC. This sequence encodes CASSVGQGASEQYF.

The chain combines TRBV29-1 with TRBJ1-2, with 10 nucleotides matching TRBD1. Germline V gives CDR1 SQVTM, CDR2 ANQGSEA. This CDR3 comprises 13 residues. The V gene end was trimmed by 7 bases and the J gene end by 8 bases; junction bases not matched to a gene: 10. CDR3 nucleotide sequence: TGCAGCGCCGAGACAGGGGGCTTTGGAGGCTACACCTTC. Translating it yields CSAETGGFGGYTF.

The chain is built from TRBV19 and TRBJ1-5; D perhaps matches TRBD1 (6 bases). From germline, CDR1 is LNHDA and CDR2 SQIVND (reference sequence). The germline V and J ends were trimmed by 7 bases and 5 bases, with 21 bases remaining between them. The CDR3 is 16 amino acids. The CDR3 loop is CASKAGGRVPHQPQHF. The CDR3 region has the DNA TGTGCCAGTAAGGCGGGGGGGCGCGTCCCCCATCAGCCCCAGCATTTT. The full variable domain, rest sourced from reference TRBV19 and TRBJ1-5, is DGGITQSPKYLFRKEGQNVTLSCEQNLNHDAMYWYRQDPGQGLRLIYYSQIVNDFQKGDIAEGYSVSREKKESFPLTVTSAQKNPTAFYLCASKAGGRVPHQPQHFGDGTRLSIL.

The genes are TRBV5-8 and TRBJ1-1; 10 bases fit TRBD1. V shed 2 bases and J 3 bases; nucleotides not matched to a gene: 4. This CDR3 is 15 amino acids long. Germline lookup yields CDR1 SGHTS and CDR2 YDEGEE. The CDR3 region is CASSFAGQGDTEAFF. The CDR3 DNA is TGTGCCAGCAGCTTCGCAGGACAGGGGGACACTGAAGCTTTCTTT.

This clone appeared a single time. The V call is TRBV14, the J call TRBJ1-3; the D is unclear. Trimming removed 4 bases from V and 0 bases from J, with 16 bases in between. CDR3 size: 17 residues. Germline V gene sequence: CDR1 SGHDN, CDR2 FVKESK. DNA of the CDR3: TGTGCCAGCAGCCCTAGGGCCGGGGTCAGCTCTGGAAACACCATATATTTT. Protein product: CASSPRAGVSSGNTIYF.

Only one count was recorded for this clone. The rearrangement links TRBV27 to TRBJ1-1; possibly TRBD1 for D (6 bases). The CDR3 sequence is 16 residues long. Germline CDR1 MNHEY, CDR2 SMNVEV (reference sequence). Trimming left V 4 bases short and J 4 bases short, with 19 bases between. CDR3 bases: TGTGCCAGCAGTTCCCTCGGGGGGCTGGTGGGCACTGAAGCTTTCTTT. It codes for CASSSLGGLVGTEAFF.

The V gene is TRBV19, the J gene TRBJ1-2; 7 bases are a match to TRBD1. CDR1 LNHDA and CDR2 SQIVND come from the germline V gene (reference sequence). The CDR3 is 13 amino acids. The ends lost 4 bases at V and 4 bases at J; junction bases unmatched: 3. CDR3 nucleotide sequence: TGTGCCAGTAGTAAGGGGGCCACCTATGGCTACACCTTC. Amino acids: CASSKGATYGYTF.

This clone has just one count. A junction boundary mismatches the germline segment, possibly from a read error. The rearrangement joins TRBV6-5 to TRBJ2-2; TRBD1 might be the D (6 bases). The CDR3 consists of 15 residues. The germline V gene encodes CDR1 MNHEY and CDR2 SVGAGI. The CDR3 DNA sequence: TGTGCCAGCCTCAGGGGTTCTCCAAACACCGGAGAGCTGTTTTTT. This translates into CASLRGSPNTGELFF.

This chain links TRBV7-9 with TRBJ1-1, with D perhaps TRBD1 (5 bases). CDR3 length: 15 amino acids. With 1 base removed from V and 3 bases from J, the gap between germline ends came to 12 bases. Per the germline V gene, CDR1 is SEHNR and CDR2 is FQNEAQ (reference sequence). The CDR3: CASSLVGGGYTEAFF. The CDR3 DNA is TGTGCCAGCAGCTTAGTGGGGGGGGGTTACACTGAAGCTTTCTTT.

This clone was counted once. V and J are TRBV6-5 and TRBJ2-2; 8 nucleotides match TRBD1. V lost 7 bases and J lost 6; bases outside the gene matches: 4. CDR3 size: 13 residues. Germline V lookup: CDR1 MNHEY, CDR2 SVGAGI. CDR3 residues: CASTRGPSGELFF. CDR3 DNA sequence: TGTGCCAGCACCAGGGGGCCGTCCGGGGAGCTGTTTTTT.

V and J are TRBV7-9 and TRBJ2-3; possible D gene TRBD1, 6 bases. The ends were cut back, 5 bases at V and 4 bases at J, with 13 bases in the middle. Per germline, CDR1 SEHNR and CDR2 FQNEAQ (reference sequence). This CDR3 contains 14 residues. CDR3 DNA sequence: TGTGCCAGCAGCCCAGGGGTAGACGCAGATACGCAGTATTTT. Encoded protein: CASSPGVDADTQYF.

This clone was seen just once. V and J are TRBV6-6 and TRBJ2-7; maybe TRBD1 (5 bases). Germline values: CDR1 MNHNY, CDR2 SVGAGI (reference sequence). V was pared by 2 bases and J by 1 base, with 12 bases between. The CDR3 covers 15 residues. CDR3 in amino acids: CASSYVRDSSYEQYF. The CDR3 nucleotides read TGTGCCAGCAGTTACGTCCGCGACAGTTCCTACGAGCAGTACTTC.

V and J are TRBV7-9 and TRBJ2-3, with 7 bases fitting TRBD1. J gave up 3 bases and V 1 base, and 13 bases lay outside the gene matches. Germline CDR1 SEHNR, CDR2 FQNEAQ (reference sequence). The CDR3 has 18 residues. CDR3 residues: CASSLVDRVVGRTDTQYF. In DNA, the CDR3 is TGTGCCAGCAGCTTAGTAGACAGGGTAGTAGGGCGAACAGATACGCAGTATTTT.

The J gene is TRBJ1-4, the V gene TRBV7-9; 11 bases agree with TRBD1. The CDR3 runs 16 residues. V trimming: 1 base; J trimming: 5 bases; junction bases outside the gene matches: 3. Germline CDR1 and CDR2: SEHNR and FQNEAQ (reference sequence). The CDR3 nucleotides read TGTGCCAGCAGCTTAGGGGGACAGGGGGGGAATGAAAAACTGTTTTTT. It yields the protein CASSLGGQGGNEKLFF.

This clone turned up a few times. The chain uses TRBV7-9 and TRBJ2-7; weak D call: TRBD1 (5 bases). V dropped 5 bases and J dropped 7 bases, with 12 bases sitting between them. This CDR3 has 12 amino acids. Germline CDR1 SEHNR, CDR2 FQNEAQ (reference sequence). CDR3 DNA: TGTGCCAGCAGCAACGACAGAGCAGAGCAGTACTTC. Translating gives CASSNDRAEQYF.